This TCR beta chain is from a study of blood T cell repertoires in COVID-19. V was trimmed by 2 bases and J by 6 bases, leaving 8 bases between them. The germline V gene encodes CDR1 SGHVS and CDR2 FNYEAQ. The CDR3 is 13 residues long. Under the authors' procedure: Researchers report that nucleated cell counts were estimated from reference gene primer amplification. The protocol was immunoSEQ multiplex PCR, while the TCRdb copy is restricted to in-frame clones and leaves out a portion. Clonal size and the V and J genes are those of that table, whereas D and trimming came from the DNA. The sample contains roughly 99,000 clones, more than 80% of which appear only once.

The sequenced sample was peripheral blood. The rearrangement links TRBV7-6 to TRBJ1-3; D is unresolved. The clonotype comes from a middle-aged man with active or convalescent COVID-19. In DNA form, the CDR3 reads TGTGCCAGCAGCTTATCCCCCCAAAACACCATATATTTT. Encoded protein: CASSLSPQNTIYF. Full variable domain (missing parts from reference TRBV7-6 and TRBJ1-3): GAGVSQSPRYKVTKRGQDVALRCDPISGHVSLYWYRQALGQGPEFLTYFNYEAQQDKSGLPNDRFSAERPEGSISTLTIQRTEQRDSAMYRCASSLSPQNTIYFGEGSWLTVV.